This T cell receptor (beta chain) came from a study of T cells in Graves' hyperthyroidism and ophthalmopathy. Study as a whole: At initial diagnosis, before any treatment had begun, peripheral blood was obtained.

A NOSPECS grade of at least 4, a Clinical Activity Score of at least 3 and duration under 3 months were recorded in ophthalmopathy patients. Patients showing uncontrolled infection, other autoimmune disease, pregnancy or lactation were ineligible. In this sample, this clonotype turned up many times. No antigen is known for it. Whole-study findings and limits: Before onset, ophthalmopathy was predicted by the model a median roughly 6.4 months earlier.

The CDR3 length is 16 residues. With V trimmed by 3 bases and J by 2 bases, 8 bases remained unmatched. CDR1 MDHEN and CDR2 SYDVKM come from the germline V gene. RNA transcripts served as the template for amplifying TCR beta CDR3 regions. HTBI primers were used for first-round RT-PCR of the TCR CDR3. TCRdb re-derived calls from the multiplex PCR reads in MiXCR, one entry per CDR3 protein. The sample carries about half a million distinct CDR3 sequences, nearly 20% recorded once. This chain uses TRBV28 with TRBJ1-2, with 8 bases matching TRBD1. This TCR was sampled from a man between 35 and 55 years old with Graves' ophthalmopathy. The sequencing sample was made of blood. The CDR3 spells CASSFSYRGTNYGYTF. The CDR3 DNA sequence: TGTGCCAGCAGTTTCAGTTACAGGGGGACCAACTATGGCTACACCTTC.